Given below is one T cell receptor (beta chain) in context. The record originates from a study of a mutant IDH1 vaccine in newly diagnosed glioma. Clones were sequenced by immunoSEQ multiplex PCR, and TCRdb holds only the in-frame ones, with some missing. This sample yields 24,000 or so clones, of which 93% are seen a single time; 1% to 1.5% belongs to the top ten. Germline V gives CDR1 KGHSH, CDR2 LQKENI. The CDR3 has 13 amino acids. The ends were cut back, 1 base at V and 5 bases at J, with 8 bases in the middle. Time point: baseline, week 1 (first vaccination visit). Treatment indicated: pre-vaccination baseline after standard-of-care therapy.

Sample: PBMCs, taken from a glioma patient treated with radiotherapy, temozolomide or both. This receptor was identified in a man aged 40-49 years with glioma. The chain combines TRBV18 with TRBJ1-2; a weak D match, TRBD1 (5 bases). The CDR3 sequence is CASSPLDRYGYTF. The CDR3 bases are TGTGCCAGCTCACCACTTGACAGATATGGCTACACCTTC.